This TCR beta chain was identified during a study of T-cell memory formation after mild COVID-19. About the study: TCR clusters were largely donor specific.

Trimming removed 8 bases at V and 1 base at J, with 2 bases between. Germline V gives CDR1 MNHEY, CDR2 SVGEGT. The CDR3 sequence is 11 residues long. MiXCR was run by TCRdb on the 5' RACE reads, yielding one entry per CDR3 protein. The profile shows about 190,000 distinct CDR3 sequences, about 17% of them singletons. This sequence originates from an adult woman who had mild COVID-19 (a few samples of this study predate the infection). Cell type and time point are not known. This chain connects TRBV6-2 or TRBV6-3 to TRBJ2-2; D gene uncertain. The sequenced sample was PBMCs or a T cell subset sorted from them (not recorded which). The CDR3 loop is CASGNTGELFF. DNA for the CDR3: TGTGCCAGCGGGAACACCGGGGAGCTGTTTTTT.